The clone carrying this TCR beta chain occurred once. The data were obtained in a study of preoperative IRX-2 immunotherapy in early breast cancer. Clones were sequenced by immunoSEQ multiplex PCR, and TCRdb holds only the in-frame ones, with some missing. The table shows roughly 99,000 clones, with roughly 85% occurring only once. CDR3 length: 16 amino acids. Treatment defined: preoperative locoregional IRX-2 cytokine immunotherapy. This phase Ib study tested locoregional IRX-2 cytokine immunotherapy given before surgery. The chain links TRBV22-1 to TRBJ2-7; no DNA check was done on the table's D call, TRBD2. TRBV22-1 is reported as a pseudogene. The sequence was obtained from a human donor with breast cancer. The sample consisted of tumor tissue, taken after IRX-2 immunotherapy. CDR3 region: CASSLGVGGPTYEQYF. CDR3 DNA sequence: TGTGCCAGCAGTTTAGGCGTCGGGGGACCAACCTACGAGCAGTACTTC.